This T cell receptor beta chain originates from a study of identical twins. Ten or more counts support this clonotype. TCRdb re-called the 5' RACE reads with MiXCR, one entry per CDR3 protein. The sample has approximately 630,000 distinct CDR3 sequences, 7% to 7.5% seen once. The CDR3 consists of 14 residues. In germline, CDR1 is SNHLY, CDR2 FYNNEI. The V and J ends lost 5 bases and 5 bases, in that order; junction bases with no gene match: 3. This sample was shared with a second study, whose subject was yellow fever vaccine responses in identical twins. Turning to that study: Twins' vaccine T cell response reportedly seemed partly convergent, partly personalized.

Sequencing was done on a sample of PBMCs. This sequence joins TRBV2 and TRBJ1-6; 7 nucleotides agree with TRBD1. This receptor was taken from a woman aged 18 to 35 in good health. The DNA for the CDR3 is TGTGCCAGCAGTTGGGACAGAAATAATTCACCCCTCCACTTT. It encodes CASSWDRNNSPLHF.